Shown below are 23 T cell receptor beta chains from a single sample sequenced in a study of shared clonotypes between healthy human individuals. Only in-frame clones appear in the TCRdb table, and some are missing; sequencing was by immunoSEQ multiplex PCR. The data contain hundreds of thousands of clones, around 78% of them singletons. Sequencing input: PBMCs. These receptors all stem from a woman between 40 and 50 years old in good health. Some clones in this sample may be carry-over from other donors' samples.

The V gene is TRBV7-8, the J gene TRBJ1-1; no definite D call. The CDR3 runs 17 residues. Germline CDR1 reads SGHVS; CDR2 reads FQNEAQ. Trimming took off 0 bases at V and 0 bases at J, with 14 bases between the two ends. CDR3 coding DNA: TGTGCCAGCAGCTTAGCACGCCGGACGTTCATGAACACTGAAGCTTTCTTT. Residues: CASSLARRTFMNTEAFF.

The chain joins TRBV11-3 to TRBJ2-2, with no clear D. Between the trimmed V and J ends, which lost 0 bases and 5 bases, there was a span of 7 bases. This CDR3 comprises 14 residues. CDR1 SGHNT and CDR2 YENEEA come from the germline V gene. Here the CDR3 DNA reads TGTGCCAGCAGCTTAGAATTGGGGACCGGGGAGCTGTTTTTT. Amino acid sequence: CASSLELGTGELFF.

The chain's CDR3 is CASSISGTSGAHYEQYF. In DNA, the CDR3 is TGTGCCAGTAGTATTTCTGGGACTAGCGGGGCGCATTACGAGCAGTACTTC. The V gene is TRBV19, the J gene TRBJ2-7; 13 nucleotides match TRBD2. Looked up from germline, CDR1 is LNHDA and CDR2 is SQIVND (reference sequence). The CDR3 is 17 residues long. With 3 bases clipped from V and 4 bases from J, the junction kept 9 bases outside the gene matches.

The chain employs TRBV30 and TRBJ2-5; D unresolved. Looked up from germline, CDR1 is GTSNPN and CDR2 is SVGIG (reference sequence). The CDR3 is 12 residues long. V shed 4 bases and J shed 5 bases, with 11 bases lying between them. The CDR3 nucleotides read TGTGCCTGGACATTTATTGGGGAGACCCAGTACTTC. It codes for CAWTFIGETQYF. Supplemented by reference TRBV30 and TRBJ2-5, the full variable domain reads SQTIHQWPATLVQPVGSPLSLECTVEGTSNPNLYWYRQAAGRGLQLLFYSVGIGQISSEVPQNLSASRPQDRQFILSSKKLLLSDSGFYLCAWTFIGETQYFGPGTRLLVL.

The V gene is TRBV5-8, the J gene TRBJ1-2, with D possibly being TRBD1 (5 bases). Trimming removed 2 bases at V and 5 bases at J, with 10 bases between. The CDR3 sequence is 13 residues long. Germline loops: CDR1 SGHTS, CDR2 YDEGEE. The CDR3 spells CASSLSGTYGYTF. In DNA form, the CDR3 reads TGTGCCAGCAGCTTAAGTGGGACTTATGGCTACACCTTC.

The CDR3 DNA reads as TGTGCCAGCAGCCTGGGGGCTAGGCGCACAGATACGCAGTATTTT. It is translated as CASSLGARRTDTQYF. The V and J genes are TRBV5-4 and TRBJ2-3; D might be TRBD1 (6 bases). The germline V and J ends were trimmed by 4 bases and 1 base, with 13 bases remaining between them. This CDR3 is 15 amino acids long. The germline gives CDR1 SGHNT, CDR2 YYREEE (reference sequence).

The chain joins TRBV19 to TRBJ1-1; D is uncertain. This CDR3 region has 12 residues. The V end lost 1 base, the J end lost 8 bases, and 8 bases lay between the germline ends. Per the germline V gene, CDR1 is LNHDA and CDR2 is SQIVND (reference sequence). The CDR3 reads CASSIGPAEAFF. The CDR3 bases are TGTGCCAGTAGTATAGGCCCCGCCGAAGCTTTCTTT.

The chain recombines TRBV11-3 with TRBJ2-1; 9 nucleotides align to TRBD2. This CDR3 is built from 16 residues. Trimming cost V 5 bases and J 2 bases; bases outside gene matches: 7. The germline V gene encodes CDR1 SGHNT and CDR2 YENEEA. CDR3 in amino acids: CASSRSGSGAYNEQFF. The CDR3 region has the DNA TGTGCCAGCAGCCGTAGCGGGAGTGGGGCCTACAATGAGCAGTTCTTC.

The chain recombines TRBV11-2 with TRBJ1-1, with unresolved D. The germline CDR1 and CDR2 sequences are SGHAT and FQNNGV. The germline V and J ends were trimmed by 3 bases and 7 bases, with 9 bases remaining between them. The CDR3 has 12 residues. For the CDR3, the DNA is TGTGCCAGCAGCTTTGACTACAGTGAAGCTTTCTTT. It codes for CASSFDYSEAFF.

This clone was observed once. This CDR3 reads CASSLSPGAGGGEQFF. The DNA for the CDR3 is TGTGCCAGCAGCTTATCCCCGGGGGCAGGAGGGGGTGAGCAGTTCTTC. V gene TRBV7-3 combines with J gene TRBJ2-1; perhaps D is TRBD1 or TRBD2 (6 bases each). V was clipped by 2 bases and J by 9 bases, with 20 bases between them. Germline V gene data show CDR1 as SGHTA and CDR2 as FQGTGA. This CDR3 is built from 16 residues.

The rearrangement joins TRBV6-6 to TRBJ2-7, with TRBD2 as a possible D gene (5 bases). In germline, CDR1 is MNHNY, CDR2 SVGAGI (reference sequence). The CDR3 extends over 15 amino acids. Trimming cost V 8 bases and J 6 bases, with 23 bases left between them. The CDR3 nucleotides are TGTGCCAGCTCGGACCAAAAGTACCTGAGGGTCGAGCAGTACTTC. Residues: CASSDQKYLRVEQYF.

Notes on this clone: A much larger clone is a single base away; this may be a read error. This rearrangement joins TRBV30 to TRBJ2-1, with 11 positions matching TRBD2. V was clipped by 2 bases and J by 10 bases; unmatched bases: 4. The CDR3 spans 13 residues. Germline assignment: CDR1 GTSNPN and CDR2 SVGIG (reference sequence). This CDR3 is CAWSRASGREQFF. CDR3 bases: TGTGCCTGGAGTAGAGCTAGCGGGAGGGAGCAGTTCTTC.

This clone has only a few counts. This sequence joins TRBV5-1 and TRBJ2-2, with 7 bases fitting TRBD1. The CDR3 has 14 amino acids. The V and J ends lost 4 bases and 6 bases, in that order; junction bases with no gene match: 6. The V gene's germline CDR1 is SGHRS and CDR2 YFSETQ. The CDR3 bases are TGCGCCAGCAGCGAGGGGGCGCTCGCCGGGGAGCTGTTTTTT. This sequence encodes CASSEGALAGELFF.

V and J are TRBV6-1 and TRBJ2-2; 9 positions agree with TRBD2. The CDR3 has 14 residues. J lost 5 bases, V lost 7 bases, and 5 bases had no gene match. Germline V CDR1 and CDR2: MNHNS, SASEGT. The CDR3 DNA reads as TGTGCCAGCATGCGGGAGGGCGGAACCGGGGAGCTGTTTTTT. Its translation is CASMREGGTGELFF.

The rearrangement links TRBV7-2 to TRBJ2-1, with D unresolved. The CDR3 is made up of 15 amino acids. Deletions cut 1 base from V and 6 bases from J, with 13 bases between. Per the germline V gene, CDR1 is SGHTA and CDR2 is FQGNSA. CDR3 in amino acids: CASSLGGMPGNEQFF. The CDR3 DNA follows: TGTGCCAGCAGCTTAGGTGGAATGCCGGGCAATGAGCAGTTCTTC. Full variable domain (outside the CDR3, taken from reference TRBV7-2 and TRBJ2-1): GAGVSQSPSNKVTEKGKDVELRCDPISGHTALYWYRQSLGQGLEFLIYFQGNSAPDKSGLPSDRFSAERTGGSVSTLTIQRTQQEDSAVYLCASSLGGMPGNEQFFGPGTRLTVL.

In this sample, this clone turned up a few times. The chain couples TRBV27 to TRBJ1-5; 11 nucleotides agree with TRBD1. V lost 6 bases and J lost 9; bases outside the gene matches: 16. Germline V gene sequence: CDR1 MNHEY, CDR2 SMNVEV (reference sequence). This CDR3 comprises 17 residues. The CDR3 reads CASSLEGGQGVLGPQHF. CDR3 sequence (DNA): TGTGCCAGCAGCTTGGAGGGGGGACAGGGGGTCTTGGGGCCCCAGCATTTT.

V usage is TRBV7-2 and J usage is TRBJ1-3; 7 bases line up with TRBD1. J was trimmed by 2 bases and V by 5 bases; bases with no gene match: 15. In germline, CDR1 is SGHTA, CDR2 FQGNSA. The CDR3 is 18 residues long. CDR3 DNA sequence: TGTGCCAGCAGCCCATTTCCTAGGATCCAGGGGGCTGGAAACACCATATATTTT. Translating it yields CASSPFPRIQGAGNTIYF.

This clone was detected many times. V gene TRBV30 combines with J gene TRBJ1-2, with 11 bases identical to TRBD1. Trimming took 4 bases from V and 3 from J; bases not matched to a gene: 4. Germline V CDR1 and CDR2: GTSNPN, SVGIG (reference sequence). The CDR3 is made up of 14 amino acids. This CDR3 is CAWTRTGGDYGYTF. CDR3 bases: TGTGCCTGGACCCGGACAGGGGGCGACTATGGCTACACCTTC.

This clone turned up a few times. V usage is TRBV30 and J usage is TRBJ2-7; 8 bases are a match to TRBD1. The CDR3 sequence is 14 residues long. CDR1 GTSNPN and CDR2 SVGIG come from the germline V gene (reference sequence). V was pared by 2 bases and J by 5 bases, with 8 bases of the junction left unmatched. CDR3 residues: CAWSSLDRAHEQYF. CDR3 DNA sequence: TGTGCCTGGAGTAGTCTGGACAGGGCCCACGAGCAGTACTTC.

The V gene is TRBV4-2, the J gene TRBJ2-7; either TRBD1 or TRBD2 may supply D (7 bases each). V was clipped by 2 bases and J by 4 bases, with 18 bases between them. The CDR3 extends over 16 amino acids. Germline assignment: CDR1 LGHNA and CDR2 YNFKEQ. CDR3 coding DNA: TGTGCCAGCAGCCAATTGATGGGAGGGGGCGGTTACGAGCAGTACTTC. Translation: CASSQLMGGGGYEQYF.

This clone appeared a few times. The rearrangement links TRBV19 to TRBJ2-5; no firm D call. The germline V gene has CDR1 LNHDA and CDR2 SQIVND (reference sequence). The CDR3 contains 12 residues. Between the trimmed V and J ends, which lost 4 bases and 1 base, there was a span of 4 bases. The CDR3 region has the DNA TGTGCCAGTAGTACCCCCCAAGAGACCCAGTACTTC. As protein: CASSTPQETQYF.

Comments on this clone: A single base is all that separates this from a far larger clone, so a read error is likely. The chain recombines TRBV11-2 with TRBJ2-2; 10 bases are shared with TRBD2. The CDR3 extends over 15 amino acids. Germline CDR1 SGHAT, CDR2 FQNNGV. The V and J ends lost 6 bases and 1 base, in that order; junction bases with no gene match: 2. The CDR3 DNA reads as TGTGCCAGCAGTTGGACTAGCGGGAACACCGGGGAGCTGTTTTTT. This codes for CASSWTSGNTGELFF.

The chain couples TRBV28 to TRBJ1-2, with a possible D match to TRBD1 (6 bases). Trimming took 11 bases from V and 2 from J, leaving 12 bases between them. CDR1 is MDHEN, CDR2 SYDVKM, per germline. This CDR3 spans 12 amino acids. The CDR3 sequence is CASSGVNYGYTF. In nucleotides, the CDR3 is TGTGCCTCATCAGGGGTAAACTATGGCTACACCTTC.